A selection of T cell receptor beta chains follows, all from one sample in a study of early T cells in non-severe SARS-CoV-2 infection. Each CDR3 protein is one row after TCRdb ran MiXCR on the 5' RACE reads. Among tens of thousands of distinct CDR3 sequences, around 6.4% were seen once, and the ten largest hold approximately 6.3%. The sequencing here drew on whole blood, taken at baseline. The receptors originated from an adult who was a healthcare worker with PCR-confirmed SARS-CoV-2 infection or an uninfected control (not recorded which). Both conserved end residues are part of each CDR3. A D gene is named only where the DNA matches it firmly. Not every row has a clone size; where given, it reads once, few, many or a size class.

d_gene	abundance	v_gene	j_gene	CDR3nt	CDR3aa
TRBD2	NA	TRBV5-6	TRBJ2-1	TGTGCCAGCAGCTCAACCGGGACTAGCCTGTTCTTC	CASSSTGTSLFF
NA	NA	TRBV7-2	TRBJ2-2	TGTGCCAGCAGCTTAGTCGGCCGGAAGAACACCGGGGAGCTGTTTTTT	CASSLVGRKNTGELFF
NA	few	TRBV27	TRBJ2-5	TGTGCCAGCAGCCGTCCGGGCCAAGAGACCCAGTACTTC	CASSRPGQETQYF
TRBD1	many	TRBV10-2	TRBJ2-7	TGCGCCAGCGGGGGGACAGGGAGGGCTTACGAGCAGTACTTC	CASGGTGRAYEQYF
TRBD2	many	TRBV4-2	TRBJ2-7	TGTGCCAGCAGCCAGGTGACTAGCGGGAGGGCCGGTGGGGTCGAGCAGTACTTC	CASSQVTSGRAGGVEQYF
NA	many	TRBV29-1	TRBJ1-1	TGCAGCGCCACAGGTCCGAACACTGAAGCTTTCTTT	CSATGPNTEAFF
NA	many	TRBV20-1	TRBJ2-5	TGCAGTGCTAGAGATTGGAGTTCCCCCCAAGAGACCCAGTACTTC	CSARDWSSPQETQYF
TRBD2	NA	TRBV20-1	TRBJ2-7	TGCAGTGCTAGAGATCACTTGCGGGAGGGCTCGACCTACGAGCAGTACTTC	CSARDHLREGSTYEQYF
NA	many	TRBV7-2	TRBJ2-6	TGTGCCAGCAGAACTGGGGTCTCTGGGGCCAACGTCCTGACTTTC	CASRTGVSGANVLTF
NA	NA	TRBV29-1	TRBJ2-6	TGCAGCGTTGCTGCCTCTGGGGCCAACGTCCTGACTTTC	CSVAASGANVLTF
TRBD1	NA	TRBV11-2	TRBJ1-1	TGTGCCAGCAGCTTAGGTGGTGGGACAGGGGTTACTGAAGCTTTCTTT	CASSLGGGTGVTEAFF
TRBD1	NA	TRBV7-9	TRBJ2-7	TGTGCCAGCGGCCGGACAGGGAACGAGCAGTACTTC	CASGRTGNEQYF
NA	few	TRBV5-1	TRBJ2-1	TGCGCCAGCAGCTTGGTCGGGGGCCGGGAGTATGAGCAGTTCTTC	CASSLVGGREYEQFF
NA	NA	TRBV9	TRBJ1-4	TGTGCCAGCAGCGTACGAGCGGGGTTAACTAATGAAAAACTGTTTTTT	CASSVRAGLTNEKLFF
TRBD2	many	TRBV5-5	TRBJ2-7	TGTGCCAGCAGCTCACTCCGGACTAGCGGGTCCACAACACCCTACGAGCAGTACTTC	CASSSLRTSGSTTPYEQYF
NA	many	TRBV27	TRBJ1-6	TGTGCCAGCAGTCCATCCGGGACACAAAATAATTCACCCCTCCACTTT	CASSPSGTQNNSPLHF
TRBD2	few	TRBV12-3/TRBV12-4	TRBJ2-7	TGTGCCAGCACTCCCGCGTTGGGACTACAATCCTACGAGCAGTACTTC	CASTPALGLQSYEQYF
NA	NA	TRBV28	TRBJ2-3	TGTGCCAGCAGCCCGCCGCCCCCAGATACGCAGTATTTT	CASSPPPPDTQYF
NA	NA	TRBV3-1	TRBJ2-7	TGTGCCAGCAGCCAAGTTCCGAGCCCGACAGTCCCCAATTCGGGCGAGCAGTACTTC	CASSQVPSPTVPNSGEQYF
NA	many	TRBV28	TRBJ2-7	TGTGCCAGCAGTTCTAGGATCTACGAGCAGTACTTC	CASSSRIYEQYF